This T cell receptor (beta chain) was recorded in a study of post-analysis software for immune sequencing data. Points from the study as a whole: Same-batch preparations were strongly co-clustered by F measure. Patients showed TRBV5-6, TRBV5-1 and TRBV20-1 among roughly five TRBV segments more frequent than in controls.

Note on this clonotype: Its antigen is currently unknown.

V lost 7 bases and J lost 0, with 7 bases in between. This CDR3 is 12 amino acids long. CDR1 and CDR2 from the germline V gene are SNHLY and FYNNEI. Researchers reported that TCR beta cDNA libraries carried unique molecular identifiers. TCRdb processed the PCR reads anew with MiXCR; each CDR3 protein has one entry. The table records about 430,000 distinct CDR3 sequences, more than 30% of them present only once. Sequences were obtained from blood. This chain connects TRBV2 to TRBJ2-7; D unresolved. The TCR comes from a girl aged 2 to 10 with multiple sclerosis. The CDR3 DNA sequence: TGTGCCAGCACCTCCGGCTCCTACGAGCAGTACTTC. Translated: CASTSGSYEQYF.